Listed below are T cell receptor beta chains from one sample, sequenced in a study of T-cell memory formation after mild COVID-19. TCRdb fed the 5' RACE reads into MiXCR, producing one record per CDR3 protein. The sample lists about 260,000 distinct CDR3 sequences, 16% occurring once. The sample was PBMCs or a T cell subset sorted from them (not recorded which). The receptors were gathered from a man between 18 and 29 years old who had mild COVID-19 (a few samples of this study predate the infection). Cell type and time point are not known. Each CDR3 is given with its conserved first and last residue. The D gene is left open where the match is weak. Rows give clone size only sometimes, using once, few, many, or a class for an expanded clone.

abundance	j_gene	v_gene	d_gene	CDR3nt	CDR3aa
-	TRBJ2-2	TRBV6-2/TRBV6-3	-	TGTGCCAGCAGCCGGCCCTTCAACAGGCGCTGGAACACCGGGGAGCTGTTTTTT	CASSRPFNRRWNTGELFF
few	TRBJ2-1	TRBV5-1	-	TGCGCCAGCAGCTTGGTACAGGGCGATGAGCAGTTCTTC	CASSLVQGDEQFF
-	TRBJ2-2	TRBV7-9	-	TGTGCCAGCAGCGTGATAAGGGGGGCCGGGGAGCTGTTTTTT	CASSVIRGAGELFF
many	TRBJ2-2	TRBV7-6	-	TGTGCCAGCAGCTTAGGAACAGGGATTACGGCGAGCACCGGGGAGCTGTTTTTT	CASSLGTGITASTGELFF
-	TRBJ2-1	TRBV2	TRBD1	TGTGCCAGCAGGGAGCCGGGACAGTACAATGAGCAGTTCTTC	CASREPGQYNEQFF
-	TRBJ2-1	TRBV7-9	-	TGTGCCAGCAGCCCCCGCAGCGCCCGACTTAATGAGCAGTTCTTC	CASSPRSARLNEQFF
-	TRBJ2-3	TRBV19	-	TGTTCCAGTAGTATGGGTAGCTCCGACGGGGATACGCAGTATTTT	CSSSMGSSDGDTQYF
few	TRBJ2-7	TRBV6-2/TRBV6-3	TRBD2	TGTGCCAGCGGACCACTTGGCGGGAGATACGAGCAGTACTTC	CASGPLGGRYEQYF
few	TRBJ2-3	TRBV9	-	TGTGCCAGCAGCGTAGATAGTTCGGCCAGGAGCACAGATACGCAGTATTTT	CASSVDSSARSTDTQYF
-	TRBJ1-1	TRBV3-1	TRBD1	TGTGCCAGCAGCCAGGGACAGGAATTTAACACTGAAGCTTTCTTT	CASSQGQEFNTEAFF
-	TRBJ1-1	TRBV6-1	-	TGTGCCAGCAGTGAAACCCTCCACACTGAAGCTTTCTTT	CASSETLHTEAFF
-	TRBJ1-1	TRBV27	TRBD1	TGTGCCAGCAGTTCCGCCGGGACAGGGCTCTGGGCGAACACTGAAGCTTTCTTT	CASSSAGTGLWANTEAFF
few	TRBJ2-5	TRBV7-7	-	TGTGCCAGCAGCTTGAACAGGGGAGGCGTAGAGACCCAGTACTTC	CASSLNRGGVETQYF
-	TRBJ2-6	TRBV29-1	-	TGCAGCGTTATCACGGACGGGACTGGGGCCAACGTCCTGACTTTC	CSVITDGTGANVLTF
few	TRBJ2-5	TRBV5-1	-	TGCGCCTGCCGGGCCTCGGGCCAGGAGACCCAGTACTTC	CACRASGQETQYF
-	TRBJ1-5	TRBV19	-	TGTGCCAGTAGTATAGGAGGGGACGGGCAGCCCCAGCATTTT	CASSIGGDGQPQHF
-	TRBJ1-2	TRBV12-3/TRBV12-4	-	TGTGCCAGCAGTCCCCGACCGGCCGACTATGGCTACACCTTC	CASSPRPADYGYTF
few	TRBJ2-1	TRBV24-1	TRBD1	TGTGCCACCAGTGATTTCGGGACAGGGTCCCACAATGAGCAGTTCTTC	CATSDFGTGSHNEQFF
-	TRBJ2-5	TRBV6-2/TRBV6-3	TRBD1	TGTGCCAGCCTGCTCCGGGACAGGGATTTGTTGGAGACCCAGTACTTC	CASLLRDRDLLETQYF
-	TRBJ2-7	TRBV11-3	TRBD2	TGTGCCAGCAGCTCCAGCGGGGCCTCCTACGAGCAGTACTTC	CASSSSGASYEQYF
-	TRBJ2-3	TRBV11-2	-	TGTGCCAGCAGCTTAGAGTACGATACGCAGTATTTT	CASSLEYDTQYF
-	TRBJ1-4	TRBV7-9	TRBD1	TGTGCCAGCAGCTCAGGGGACAGGGACGAAAAACTGTTTTTT	CASSSGDRDEKLFF
-	TRBJ2-6	TRBV20-1	-	TGCAGTGCTGGGGGACGTGCGTCTGGGGCCAACGTCCTGACTTTC	CSAGGRASGANVLTF
few	TRBJ2-1	TRBV5-1	TRBD1	TGCGCCAGCAGCTACGGGACAGGGGACAATGAGCAGTTCTTC	CASSYGTGDNEQFF
-	TRBJ1-2	TRBV11-3	-	TGTGCCAGCAGCTCCCAGAAGCAGATAGCCTATGGCTACACCTTC	CASSSQKQIAYGYTF
many	TRBJ2-1	TRBV5-1	-	TGCGCCAGCAGCTACGGGACTCCTAAAGCGAGGGAGTTCTTC	CASSYGTPKAREFF
few	TRBJ1-1	TRBV6-5	-	TGTGCCAGCAGGCGACAGGAGAACACTGAAGCTTTCTTT	CASRRQENTEAFF
few	TRBJ1-2	TRBV18	-	TGTGCCAGCTCACTTTCAGGGACGCCAAACTATGGCTACACCTTC	CASSLSGTPNYGYTF
many	TRBJ2-5	TRBV7-2	-	TGTGCCAGCAGCCAGGGTCCCGAAGAGACCCAGTACTTC	CASSQGPEETQYF